This TCR beta chain emerged from a study of OX40 agonist ivuxolimab in advanced cancers. The wider study: People who had prior anti-PD-1, anti-PD-L1 or anti-CTLA-4 therapy could take part, and around 40% had some. There were three patients with partial responses, one having hepatocellular carcinoma and two cutaneous melanoma.

Some clones are missing from TCRdb's copy, which holds only in-frame ones; the method was immunoSEQ multiplex PCR. The sample holds about 69,000 clones, 90% seen once. As to this clone: Its antigen remains unidentified.

Study-wide results and caveats: Those patients achieving a partial response at 0.1-3.0 mg/kg showed among the lowest clonal expansion. CD8+ T cells averaged more expanded clones than CD4+.

Germline CDR1 reads SGHTA; CDR2 reads FQGNSA. V was pared by 6 bases and J by 4 bases, with 5 bases of the junction left unmatched. The CDR3 consists of 14 residues. Sequenced material: CD4+ or CD8+ T cells sorted from blood, taken in a trial of the OX40 agonist ivuxolimab. The source is an adult with an advanced solid tumor such as melanoma, head and neck, liver or kidney cancer. V gene TRBV7-2 combines with J gene TRBJ2-5; 10 bases are a match to TRBD2. The CDR3 is CASSSSGRGETQYF. In DNA, the CDR3 is TGTGCCAGCAGTTCTAGCGGGAGAGGAGAGACCCAGTACTTC.